This T cell receptor beta chain was recovered during a study of response to subunit inactivated influenza vaccine. Using its own MiXCR run on the RT-PCR reads, TCRdb lists one record per CDR3 protein. The sample includes roughly 710,000 distinct CDR3 sequences, approximately 14% seen only once; the top ten take about 7.6%. Germline CDR1 is SEHNR and CDR2 is FQNEAQ (reference sequence). The CDR3 sequence is 11 residues long. Trimming removed 7 bases at V and 8 bases at J, with 11 bases between. The material sequenced was PBMCs from blood, taken 14 to 15 days before vaccination. The sequence came from a man aged 50-60 years who received an inactivated influenza vaccine. The chain combines TRBV7-9 with TRBJ2-5; possible D gene TRBD2, 6 bases. CDR3 protein: CASTPGVTQYF. In DNA, the CDR3 is TGTGCCAGCACCCCGGGGGTTACCCAGTACTTC.